The text below deals with one TCR beta chain. No antigen is known for it. TCRdb keeps only in-frame clones here, not all; method: immunoSEQ multiplex PCR. Of 100,000 to 150,000 clones in the sample, 81% were seen once. This sample was included in a study of radiation and T cells in renal cell carcinoma. The time point denotes: blood 2 weeks post-SBRT. Described treatment: 15 Gy SBRT to primary tumor, nephrectomy 4 weeks later. This renal cell carcinoma was of the clear cell type. Study observations and caveats: In blood, top tumor clones expanded by 2 weeks, shrinking by 4. Baseline intratumoral clonotype presence is unknown without pretreatment biopsies.

The sample was blood, taken from a patient whose treatment included radiotherapy and nephrectomy. The clonotype was recovered from a man aged 50 to 60 with renal cell carcinoma.

This chain's CDR3 is CSVEELAGLAWEQYF. DNA of the CDR3: TGCAGCGTTGAAGAATTGGCGGGTCTCGCGTGGGAGCAGTACTTC. J is TRBJ2-7 and V is TRBV29-1; maybe TRBD2 (5 bases). The CDR3 length is 15 residues. The germline CDR1 and CDR2 sequences are SQVTM and ANQGSEA. V was shortened by 0 bases and J by 7 bases, with 19 bases between the two germline ends.